This TCR beta chain was captured in a study of T cell repertoires in cytomegalovirus infection. Whole-study context: CMV infection plus the matching HLA type was flagged by public TCR beta signatures.

Each CDR3 protein is one row after TCRdb ran MiXCR on the reads. The sample holds 480,000 or so distinct CDR3 sequences, approximately 10% seen once. This clonotype has a count of ten or more. Its antigen is currently unknown. General observations from the study: Clonotype analysis showed dominance of the ex vivo response by HLA-C-restricted CMV-specific TCR beta clonotypes. Adding up the frequency of public TCR beta families identified people who carried CMV plus the relevant HLA.

This receptor was identified in a human donor in good health (CMV status not recorded). Some clones in this sample may be carry-over from other donors' samples. Sequencing used PBMCs.

The CDR3 loop reads CASSWGGGGNNQPQHF. Here the CDR3 DNA reads TGTGCCAGCAGTTGGGGGGGGGGCGGAAACAATCAGCCCCAGCATTTT. The V and J genes are TRBV27 and TRBJ1-5, with a weak D call TRBD1 (6 bases). Looked up from germline, CDR1 is MNHEY and CDR2 is SMNVEV (reference sequence). The CDR3 covers 16 residues. Trimming left V 4 bases short and J 3 bases short, with 16 bases between.